The 22 T cell receptor beta chains given below trace back to one sample, sequenced in a study of blood T cell repertoires in COVID-19. The protocol was immunoSEQ multiplex PCR, while the TCRdb copy is restricted to in-frame clones and leaves out a portion. Among 190,000 or so clones, around 82% were seen once, and the ten largest hold 9.8%. Sequencing was done on a sample of peripheral blood. The receptor set was obtained from an elderly woman with acute or convalescent COVID-19.

This clone has a single count. The V gene is TRBV19, the J gene TRBJ1-4; D is unresolved. The CDR3 has 13 residues. Germline V gene data show CDR1 as LNHDA and CDR2 as SQIVND (reference sequence). Trimming cost V 3 bases and J 6 bases, with 8 bases left between them. The CDR3, as DNA: TGTGCCAGTAGTATTGGCCCGTATGAAAAACTGTTTTTT. Its translation is CASSIGPYEKLFF.

This clone was observed a single time. This rearrangement joins TRBV5-4 to TRBJ2-3, with D tentatively TRBD1 (6 bases). CDR1 and CDR2 from the germline V gene are SGHNT and YYREEE (reference sequence). CDR3 size: 17 residues. V lost 4 bases to trimming and J lost 1 base, with 19 bases between them. The CDR3 DNA reads TGTGCCAGCAGCGGTTCACAGGGCGTGGGGGGCACAGATACGCAGTATTTT. Amino acid sequence: CASSGSQGVGGTDTQYF.

V gene TRBV12-5 combines with J gene TRBJ2-1, with TRBD1 identical over 9 bases. This CDR3 is 14 amino acids long. The junction had 4 bases not matched to a gene; V was cut back by 5 bases and J by 5 bases. CDR1 is LGHNT and CDR2 is FRNRAP in the germline V gene. The CDR3 nucleotides read TGTGCTAGTGGTCTGGGACAGGGAGACAATGAGCAGTTCTTC. Translating gives CASGLGQGDNEQFF.

The chain carries TRBV27 and TRBJ2-5, with a possible D match to TRBD1 (5 bases). V was trimmed by 1 base and J by 6 bases, leaving 12 bases between them. There are 14 residues in the CDR3. Germline V gene data show CDR1 as MNHEY and CDR2 as SMNVEV (reference sequence). For the CDR3, the DNA is TGTGCCAGCAGTTTATGGCAGGGTGAAAAGACCCAGTACTTC. Protein sequence: CASSLWQGEKTQYF.

CDR3 sequence reads: CASSLGELAGGVTQYF. The CDR3 region has the DNA TGTGCCAGCAGCTTAGGAGAACTAGCGGGGGGTGTGACCCAGTACTTC. This chain connects TRBV7-2 to TRBJ2-5, with 12 bases aligning to TRBD2. From germline, CDR1 is SGHTA and CDR2 FQGNSA. The CDR3 length is 16 residues. V was pared by 1 base and J by 7 bases, with 7 bases of the junction left unmatched.

V gene TRBV2 combines with J gene TRBJ1-2, with TRBD1 as a possible D gene (6 bases). Germline lookup yields CDR1 SNHLY and CDR2 FYNNEI. Trimming left V 5 bases short and J 8 bases short, with 18 bases between. The CDR3 extends over 14 amino acids. The CDR3 DNA reads TGTGCCAGCAGTCTAGCGGGGGGGGCCAAGGGCTACACCTTC. This translates into CASSLAGGAKGYTF.

The J gene is TRBJ2-5, the V gene TRBV7-9; 10 nucleotides agree with TRBD2. Trimming removed 5 bases from V and 1 base from J; junction bases left unmatched: 10. The CDR3 sequence is 17 residues long. The germline V gene has CDR1 SEHNR and CDR2 FQNEAQ (reference sequence). The CDR3 here is CASSMGRERGGQETQYF. The CDR3 DNA is TGTGCCAGCAGCATGGGGCGTGAGCGGGGGGGCCAAGAGACCCAGTACTTC.

Points on this clone: Mismatch with germline at one junction end may stem from a read error. The chain has TRBV5-1 and TRBJ2-7; 11 nucleotides agree with TRBD2. CDR3 length: 17 residues. Germline loops: CDR1 SGHRS, CDR2 YFSETQ. In DNA, the CDR3 is TGCGCCAGCGCCCCGGGACTAGCGGTTCCCGAGCCCTACGACCAGTACTTC. It yields the protein CASAPGLAVPEPYDQYF.

The J gene is TRBJ2-5, the V gene TRBV9; D may be TRBD2 (5 bases). The CDR3 sequence is 14 residues long. CDR1 is SGDLS, CDR2 YYNGEE, per germline. Trimming took 0 bases from V and 5 from J, leaving 11 bases between them. The CDR3: CASSVAREGETQYF. CDR3 nucleotides: TGTGCCAGCAGCGTAGCCCGGGAAGGCGAGACCCAGTACTTC.

The rearrangement links TRBV7-9 to TRBJ2-1, with 9 bases aligning to TRBD2. CDR1 is SEHNR, CDR2 FQNEAQ, per germline (reference sequence). CDR3 length: 17 amino acids. The V gene end was trimmed by 2 bases and the J gene end by 1 base; junction bases not matched to a gene: 6. The CDR3 here is CASSLRSSGGSYNEQFF. Written as DNA, the CDR3 is TGTGCCAGCAGCTTACGGAGTAGCGGGGGTTCCTACAATGAGCAGTTCTTC.

The chain is built from TRBV3-1 (or the pseudogene TRBV3-2) and TRBJ2-7, with 8 bases aligning to TRBD1. The germline V gene encodes CDR1 LGHDT and CDR2 YNNKEL (reference sequence). Trimming at V came to 4 bases and at J to 0 bases, leaving 8 bases not matched to a gene. There are 16 residues in the CDR3. CDR3 amino acids: CASSRLQGVNSYEQYF. The CDR3 nucleotides are TGTGCCAGCAGCCGACTACAGGGGGTCAACTCCTACGAGCAGTACTTC.

The chain recombines TRBV9 with TRBJ1-1; a weak D match, TRBD1 (6 bases). CDR1 and CDR2 (germline): SGDLS, YYNGEE. The CDR3 extends over 14 amino acids. V lost 4 bases and J 6 bases, leaving 16 bases between the germline ends. The CDR3 loop reads CASSPIREGAEAFF. DNA for the CDR3: TGTGCCAGCAGCCCCATCAGGGAGGGGGCTGAAGCTTTCTTT.

The V and J genes are TRBV5-5 and TRBJ1-2, with D tentatively TRBD1 (6 bases). From germline, CDR1 is SGHKS and CDR2 YYEKEE (reference sequence). The CDR3 is 14 residues long. The V and J ends lost 4 bases and 8 bases respectively, with 18 bases between them. The CDR3 sequence: CASSPPRGGGGYTF. As DNA, the CDR3 is TGTGCCAGCAGCCCCCCCCGGGGGGGCGGCGGCTACACCTTC. The entire variable domain, with the rest obtained from reference TRBV5-5 and TRBJ1-2, is as follows: DAGVTQSPTHLIKTRGQQVTLRCSPISGHKSVSWYQQVLGQGPQFIFQYYEKEERGRGNFPDRFSARQFPNYSSELNVNALLLGDSALYLCASSPPRGGGGYTFGSGTRLTVV.

V gene TRBV7-9 combines with J gene TRBJ1-1; a possible D gene is TRBD1 (5 bases). Looked up from germline, CDR1 is SEHNR and CDR2 is FQNEAQ (reference sequence). Deletions cut 4 bases from V and 1 base from J, with 10 bases between. The CDR3 spans 14 residues. For the CDR3, the DNA is TGTGCCAGCAGCTGGGGTAGGGGGAACACTGAAGCTTTCTTT. As protein: CASSWGRGNTEAFF. Drawing the rest from reference TRBV7-9 and TRBJ1-1, the complete variable domain is DTGVSQNPRHKITKRGQNVTFRCDPISEHNRLYWYRQTLGQGPEFLTYFQNEAQLEKSRLLSDRFSAERPKGSFSTLEIQRTEQGDSAMYLCASSWGRGNTEAFFGQGTRLTVV.

This clone occurred once. The chain links TRBV4-3 to TRBJ1-3; D ambiguous. The germline CDR1 and CDR2 sequences are LGHNA and YSLEER. V lost 0 bases and J 2 bases, leaving 8 bases between the germline ends. The CDR3 contains 15 residues. This chain's CDR3 is CASSQDAGAGNTIYF. The CDR3 DNA reads as TGCGCCAGCAGCCAAGATGCCGGGGCTGGAAACACCATATATTTT.

This chain uses TRBV3-1 (or the pseudogene TRBV3-2) with TRBJ2-7; TRBD2 might be the D (6 bases). The V end was cut by 4 bases, the J end by 0 bases, with 13 bases between. Germline CDR1 reads LGHDT; CDR2 reads YNNKEL (reference sequence). This CDR3 has 15 amino acids. CDR3 sequence (DNA): TGTGCCAGCAGCCTAGGAGGGCTGAGCTCCTACGAGCAGTACTTC. As protein: CASSLGGLSSYEQYF.

The genes are TRBV5-1 and TRBJ2-2; TRBD1 aligns across 7 bases. Germline loops: CDR1 SGHRS, CDR2 YFSETQ. V was pared by 2 bases and J by 6 bases, with 4 bases of the junction left unmatched. The CDR3 has 14 amino acids. The CDR3 protein is CASSFSTGAGELFF. DNA of the CDR3: TGCGCCAGCAGCTTCTCAACAGGGGCCGGGGAGCTGTTTTTT.

Turning to this clone: The sample carries other DNA sequences with the same CDR3. The V and J genes are TRBV6-5 and TRBJ2-2; D remains ambiguous. V was pared by 2 bases and J by 5 bases, with 6 bases between. The CDR3 is 13 amino acids. Germline V gives CDR1 MNHEY, CDR2 SVGAGI. The CDR3 DNA is TGTGCCAGCAGTTACCCGGGTACCGGGGAGCTGTTTTTT. Residues: CASSYPGTGELFF.

The chain links TRBV27 to TRBJ1-3; possible D gene TRBD1, 5 bases. Germline CDR1 reads MNHEY; CDR2 reads SMNVEV (reference sequence). The CDR3 contains 15 residues. Trimming stripped 7 bases from V and 2 bases from J, with 15 bases between. The CDR3 DNA is TGTGCCAGCACCCGAACCGCGGGGCCTGGAAACACCATATATTTT. Translation: CASTRTAGPGNTIYF.

This chain joins TRBV12-3 or TRBV12-4 and TRBJ2-7; D not resolved. V was shortened by 4 bases and J by 1 base, with 5 bases between the two germline ends. The CDR3 consists of 12 residues. The CDR3 DNA is TGTGCCAGCAGTTATAGTTCCTACGAGCAGTACTTC. Its translation: CASSYSSYEQYF.

V usage is TRBV7-9 and J usage is TRBJ1-1, with 11 bases that match TRBD1. J was trimmed by 6 bases and V by 3 bases; bases with no gene match: 6. The CDR3 runs 15 residues. Germline lookup yields CDR1 SEHNR and CDR2 FQNEAQ (reference sequence). The CDR3 is CASSFGDRGIAEAFF. The CDR3 DNA sequence: TGTGCCAGCAGCTTTGGGGACAGGGGGATCGCTGAAGCTTTCTTT.

V is TRBV19 and J is TRBJ1-5; 8 nucleotides align to TRBD1. CDR1 is LNHDA and CDR2 is SQIVND in the germline V gene (reference sequence). CDR3 length: 16 residues. Unmatched junction bases numbered 15, after V lost 6 bases and J lost 8 bases. The CDR3 bases are TGTGCCAGTAGGGGTCCGGGACAGGCGGTAGTCAAGCCCCAGCATTTT. Translating it yields CASRGPGQAVVKPQHF.